This record covers a single T cell receptor (beta chain). Its matching antigen is unknown. This sample was included in a study of monozygotic twins with inflammatory bowel disease. Study-wide points: Using the inverse Simpson index, IBD patients had lower TCRbeta diversity than healthy co-twins. Researchers were unable to tell different T cell subtypes apart.

The germline gives CDR1 DFQATT, CDR2 SNEGSKA (reference sequence). This CDR3 has 13 amino acids. After re-calling the 5' RACE reads, TCRdb lists one entry per CDR3 protein, DNA absent. With fewer than 550,000 distinct CDR3 sequences in the sample, the ten largest clones hold 2% to 3%. V is TRBV20-1 and J is TRBJ2-5; TCRdb lists TRBD1, though no DNA is available to test this call. Source material: blood. The origin of this receptor is a human donor with ulcerative colitis or Crohn's disease, or a healthy co-twin of an affected twin (not recorded which). The CDR3 is CSASGTGWETQYF.